Each of the 14 T cell receptor beta chains below was sequenced from the same sample in a study of vaccination effects on CD4 cells after COVID-19. Profiling relied on immunoSEQ multiplex PCR, and the TCRdb table lists in-frame clones only, not all of them. In the table there are tens of thousands of clones, around 69% of which are singletons. Sequencing in the ViraFEST assay came after antigen-specific CD4+ T cells had been expanded with viral peptide pools, which were used to stimulate PBMC. Scientists isolated CD4+ T cells after an approximately 11-day culture period ended. It was two doses of either the BNT162b2 or mRNA-1273 vaccine that participants received. These receptors are not linked to any known antigen. The starting material was CD4+ T cells from PBMCs cultured with HCoV-229E spike peptides, obtained after COVID-19 vaccination. Receptors were obtained from a human donor who received a COVID-19 vaccine.

This clone was counted between two and nine times. The V gene is TRBV5-1, the J gene TRBJ1-1; the D gene is possibly TRBD1 (5 bases). Trimming took 7 bases from V and 5 from J, leaving 21 bases between them. CDR3 length: 15 amino acids. Germline assignment: CDR1 SGHRS and CDR2 YFSETQ. The CDR3 nucleotides read TGCGCCAGCTTCCCGGGCCCAGGGCGAGAGACTGAAGCTTTCTTT. Its translation: CASFPGPGRETEAFF.

This rearrangement joins TRBV6-6 to TRBJ2-3; weak D call: TRBD2 (6 bases). The V and J ends lost 2 bases and 0 bases respectively, with 12 bases between them. There are 16 residues in the CDR3. Per the germline V gene, CDR1 is MNHNY and CDR2 is SVGAGI (reference sequence). The CDR3 protein is CASSYRDFSSTDTQYF. The CDR3 nucleotides are TGTGCCAGCAGTTACCGGGACTTTTCTAGCACAGATACGCAGTATTTT.

V usage is TRBV7-8 and J usage is TRBJ2-5; 8 nucleotides align to TRBD2. The CDR3 runs to 16 residues. Trimming cost V 3 bases and J 2 bases; bases outside gene matches: 8. CDR1 is SGHVS, CDR2 FQNEAQ, per germline. The CDR3 nucleotides are TGTGCCAGCAGCTTGAGGGAGCGGGGGATGCAAGAGACCCAGTACTTC. Protein sequence: CASSLRERGMQETQYF.

The chain uses TRBV19 and TRBJ1-2, with a tentative D call TRBD1 (5 bases). Trimming shortened V by 2 bases and J by 3 bases, and 13 bases separated the two germline ends. The CDR3 covers 15 residues. Germline-derived CDR1 and CDR2 are LNHDA and SQIVND (reference sequence). The DNA of the CDR3 is TGTGCCAGTAGTATACGGGGAATCAGGGACTATGGCTACACCTTC. It encodes CASSIRGIRDYGYTF.

The genes are TRBV28 and TRBJ2-1; tentatively, D is TRBD1 (6 bases). Trimming shortened V by 11 bases and J by 8 bases, and 10 bases separated the two germline ends. This CDR3 is 10 amino acids long. The germline V gene encodes CDR1 MDHEN and CDR2 SYDVKM. The CDR3 sequence: CAVGAYEQFF. The CDR3 bases are TGTGCCGTGGGGGCCTATGAGCAGTTCTTC.

The chain combines TRBV19 with TRBJ2-2; 8 bases align to TRBD2. This CDR3 region has 17 residues. Trimming at V came to 2 bases and at J to 1 base, leaving 6 bases not matched to a gene. CDR1 is LNHDA and CDR2 is SQIVND in the germline V gene (reference sequence). CDR3 in amino acids: CASSIIRLAGNTGELFF. The CDR3 coding sequence is TGTGCCAGTAGTATAATTCGGCTAGCGGGGAACACCGGGGAGCTGTTTTTT.

J is TRBJ2-5 and V is TRBV7-9; D perhaps matches TRBD2 (6 bases). This CDR3 has 15 residues. With 5 bases removed from V and 0 bases from J, the gap between germline ends came to 13 bases. Looked up from germline, CDR1 is SEHNR and CDR2 is FQNEAQ (reference sequence). CDR3 amino acids: CASSPSGGNQETQYF. In DNA form, the CDR3 reads TGTGCCAGCAGCCCGTCCGGGGGAAACCAAGAGACCCAGTACTTC.

CDR3 in amino acids: CASQRDRQETQYF. Written as DNA, the CDR3 is TGTGCCAGCCAAAGGGACAGACAAGAGACCCAGTACTTC. The chain recombines TRBV2 with TRBJ2-5, with 7 bases aligning to TRBD1. After removal of 8 bases from V and 2 bases from J, the junction contained 5 bases not matched to a gene. Per germline, CDR1 SNHLY and CDR2 FYNNEI. This CDR3 region has 13 residues.

Remarks on this clone: Within the sample, other DNA sequences also encode this same CDR3. CDR3 DNA: TGTGCCAGCAGCTGGGGACCCACAGATACGCAGTATTTT. Translated: CASSWGPTDTQYF. The rearrangement uses TRBV7-3 and TRBJ2-3; D could derive from TRBD1 or TRBD2 (5 bases each). The V end lost 4 bases, the J end lost 2 bases, and 7 bases lay between the germline ends. Germline V CDR1 and CDR2: SGHTA, FQGTGA. The length of the CDR3 is 13 residues.

The gene calls are TRBV10-1 and TRBJ1-5, with no clear D. Germline V gene data show CDR1 as WNHNN and CDR2 as SYGVQD (reference sequence). V dropped 6 bases and J dropped 0 bases, with 9 bases sitting between them. This CDR3 is built from 14 residues. DNA of the CDR3: TGCGCCAGCAGCAGTCAGGATAGCAATCAGCCCCAGCATTTT. It yields the protein CASSSQDSNQPQHF.

The chain recombines TRBV7-7 with TRBJ2-3; 14 nucleotides agree with TRBD2. This CDR3 has 21 residues. The germline gives CDR1 SSHAT, CDR2 FNYEAQ (reference sequence). J was trimmed by 2 bases and V by 3 bases; bases with no gene match: 16. CDR3 nucleotide sequence: TGTGCCAGCAGCTTGGAGAGTAGGACTAGCGGGGGGTCACCTTCCACAGATACGCAGTATTTT. It is translated as CASSLESRTSGGSPSTDTQYF.

The chain carries TRBV18 and TRBJ1-1, with 11 positions matching TRBD1. V dropped 5 bases and J dropped 2; count of bases not matched to a gene: 13. The CDR3 is made up of 18 amino acids. From germline, CDR1 is KGHSH and CDR2 LQKENI. The CDR3: CASSTLPWTGGVNTEAFF. CDR3 coding DNA: TGTGCCAGCTCAACCTTACCTTGGACAGGGGGCGTTAACACTGAAGCTTTCTTT.

The chain has TRBV5-5 and TRBJ2-2; a weak D match, TRBD2 (6 bases). CDR3 length: 16 residues. Trimming pared 2 bases from V and 0 bases from J, leaving 11 bases between. Per the germline V gene, CDR1 is SGHKS and CDR2 is YYEKEE (reference sequence). CDR3 protein: CASSFSGGANTGELFF. The CDR3 coding sequence is TGTGCCAGCAGCTTTTCAGGAGGGGCGAACACCGGGGAGCTGTTTTTT.

This clone has more than one count but fewer than ten. The J gene is TRBJ2-2, the V gene TRBV5-1; D is ambiguous. V was pared by 0 bases and J by 2 bases, with 8 bases between. CDR3 length: 15 amino acids. Germline V CDR1 and CDR2: SGHRS, YFSETQ. The DNA for the CDR3 is TGCGCCAGCAGCTTGGCTGGGATTAACACCGGGGAGCTGTTTTTT. Its translation is CASSLAGINTGELFF.